Following are 21 T cell receptor beta chains from one sample sequenced in a study of control samples from healthy donors and cancer patients. Sequenced by immunoSEQ multiplex PCR; TCRdb stores in-frame clones only, minus some. The sample lists 130,000 or so clones, more than 80% occurring once. Sequencing was done on a sample of blood. The receptors here all came from a man aged 35 to 55 in good health.

The gene calls are TRBV4-2 and TRBJ2-2, with 14 bases identical to TRBD2. The trim removed 3 bases at V and 3 bases at J, leaving 0 bases unmatched. This CDR3 has 16 amino acids. The V gene's germline CDR1 is LGHNA and CDR2 YNFKEQ. The CDR3 loop reads CASSQTSGGDTGELFF. The DNA for the CDR3 is TGTGCCAGCAGCCAGACTAGCGGGGGGGACACCGGGGAGCTGTTTTTT.

This CDR3 is CASSSGTDNTGELFF. For the CDR3, the DNA is TGTGCCAGCAGCTCTGGGACGGACAACACCGGGGAGCTGTTTTTT. The chain joins TRBV11-3 to TRBJ2-2; either TRBD1 or TRBD2 may supply D (5 bases each). V lost 4 bases to trimming and J lost 2 bases, with 11 bases between them. The CDR3 contains 15 residues. The germline V gene has CDR1 SGHNT and CDR2 YENEEA.

The genes are TRBV24-1 and TRBJ2-5; TRBD2 aligns across 9 bases. V was clipped by 0 bases and J by 5 bases; unmatched bases: 9. CDR1 KGHDR and CDR2 SFDVKD come from the germline V gene. The CDR3 runs 17 residues. CDR3 in DNA: TGTGCCACCAGTGATTTGCTGCGGGGGGGTTTTGGGGAGACCCAGTACTTC. Encoded protein: CATSDLLRGGFGETQYF.

This clone came up once. This CDR3 reads CASSHSWTSGDRRETQYF. The CDR3 DNA reads TGTGCCAGCAGCCACAGCTGGACTAGCGGGGACCGAAGAGAGACCCAGTACTTC. The chain joins TRBV3-1 (or the pseudogene TRBV3-2) to TRBJ2-5, with 12 bases aligning to TRBD2. Per the germline V gene, CDR1 is LGHDT and CDR2 is YNNKEL (reference sequence). This CDR3 is 18 amino acids long. Germline trimming cut 3 bases from V and 4 bases from J; bases unmatched to any gene: 12.

V is TRBV20-1 and J is TRBJ1-4; 7 bases line up with TRBD1. Germline V lookup: CDR1 DFQATT, CDR2 SNEGSKA (reference sequence). The CDR3 covers 15 residues. Germline trimming cut 6 bases from V and 4 bases from J; bases unmatched to any gene: 11. CDR3 DNA: TGCAGTGCCAGTGAGGAGGCAGGGGGTAATGAAAAACTGTTTTTT. Translation gives CSASEEAGGNEKLFF.

This clone turned up a few times. This chain joins TRBV6-5 and TRBJ1-4; a weak D match, TRBD1 (5 bases). Germline assignment: CDR1 MNHEY and CDR2 SVGAGI. This CDR3 contains 14 residues. Trimming shortened V by 0 bases and J by 8 bases, and 10 bases separated the two germline ends. The CDR3 DNA follows: TGTGCCAGCAGTTACTCAGGGGAAGTAGAAAAACTGTTTTTT. Translated, it gives CASSYSGEVEKLFF.

This chain links TRBV7-9 with TRBJ2-1; perhaps TRBD2 as D (6 bases). Germline-derived CDR1 and CDR2 are SEHNR and FQNEAQ (reference sequence). Trimming removed 0 bases from V and 2 bases from J, with 8 bases in between. The CDR3 sequence is 15 residues long. The chain's CDR3 is CASSLAGGPYNEQFF. For the CDR3, the DNA is TGTGCCAGCAGCTTAGCCGGGGGACCCTACAATGAGCAGTTCTTC.

This clone was seen just once. V is TRBV9 and J is TRBJ2-3; 11 nucleotides align to TRBD2. The CDR3 sequence is 17 residues long. The germline gives CDR1 SGDLS, CDR2 YYNGEE. The ends lost 1 base at V and 3 bases at J; junction bases unmatched: 7. CDR3 loop: CASSVTVAGGNTDTQYF. The CDR3 DNA reads TGTGCCAGCAGCGTAACGGTAGCGGGGGGGAATACAGATACGCAGTATTTT.

Points on this clone: The identical CDR3 is also encoded by other nucleotide sequences in the sample. The rearrangement links TRBV9 to TRBJ1-5; D gene ambiguous. The length of the CDR3 is 13 residues. CDR1 is SGDLS and CDR2 is YYNGEE in the germline V gene. The V and J ends lost 0 bases and 4 bases respectively, with 5 bases between them. CDR3 residues: CASSVGTNQPQHF. The CDR3 region has the DNA TGTGCCAGCAGCGTAGGTACTAATCAGCCCCAGCATTTT.

The chain joins TRBV28 to TRBJ2-5, with 11 bases lining up with TRBD1. Germline CDR1 is MDHEN and CDR2 is SYDVKM. The V and J ends lost 6 bases and 5 bases, in that order; junction bases with no gene match: 8. This CDR3 comprises 15 residues. The CDR3 loop is CASSPDRGLTETQYF. DNA for the CDR3: TGTGCCAGCAGCCCGGACAGGGGGCTAACGGAGACCCAGTACTTC.

The chain uses TRBV18 and TRBJ1-6; D is unclear. V shed 6 bases and J shed 9 bases, with 18 bases lying between them. Germline V gene lookup returns CDR1 KGHSH and CDR2 LQKENI. The CDR3 extends over 15 amino acids. The CDR3 is CASSPAEGYGSPLHF. In nucleotides, the CDR3 is TGTGCCAGCTCCCCTGCCGAGGGATACGGTTCACCCCTCCACTTT.

This clone is a singleton in its sample. The chain links TRBV24-1 to TRBJ2-7, with a tentative D call TRBD1 (5 bases). Trimming removed 2 bases at V and 11 bases at J, with 12 bases between. The CDR3 spans 12 residues. Germline loops: CDR1 KGHDR, CDR2 SFDVKD. The CDR3 DNA follows: TGTGCCACCAGTGATTCGTCGGGCAGGGAGTACTTC. This translates into CATSDSSGREYF.

This clone has more than one count but fewer than ten. This chain joins TRBV6-4 and TRBJ2-3; 12 bases match TRBD2. V lost 4 bases, J lost 4 bases, and 0 bases stayed unmatched. The V gene's germline CDR1 is MRHNA and CDR2 SNTAGT. The CDR3 runs 14 residues. The CDR3 region has the DNA TGTGCCAGCAGTGGGACTAGCGGGGCAGATACGCAGTATTTT. It translates to CASSGTSGADTQYF.

The V call is TRBV11-2, the J call TRBJ2-3; D gene uncertain. This CDR3 is 16 amino acids long. Germline V lookup: CDR1 SGHAT, CDR2 FQNNGV. V was clipped by 5 bases and J by 1 base, with 16 bases between them. The CDR3 sequence is CASSPRDASRTDTQYF. The CDR3 nucleotides are TGTGCCAGCAGCCCCCGCGACGCGAGCCGCACAGATACGCAGTATTTT.

This rearrangement joins TRBV28 to TRBJ1-1; D not certain. The V end lost 2 bases, the J end lost 1 base, and 11 bases lay between the germline ends. CDR1 MDHEN and CDR2 SYDVKM come from the germline V gene. CDR3 length equals 15 residues. Here the CDR3 DNA reads TGTGCCAGCAGTTTACTCGGGGTGGCGAACACTGAAGCTTTCTTT. As protein: CASSLLGVANTEAFF.

The chain employs TRBV19 and TRBJ1-1, with TRBD1 as a possible D gene (5 bases). The ends were cut back, 7 bases at V and 0 bases at J, with 12 bases in the middle. Germline V gives CDR1 LNHDA, CDR2 SQIVND (reference sequence). The CDR3 contains 14 residues. The CDR3 sequence: CASNTGRLNTEAFF. DNA of the CDR3: TGTGCCAGTAACACAGGACGGTTGAACACTGAAGCTTTCTTT.

This chain connects TRBV6-1 to TRBJ2-7, with a tentative D call TRBD1 (5 bases). The CDR3 length is 15 residues. Trimming left V 1 base short and J 2 bases short, with 12 bases between. Germline assignment: CDR1 MNHNS and CDR2 SASEGT. Here the CDR3 DNA reads TGTGCCAGCAGTGAAGGTCCCAGGGTTACCTACGAGCAGTACTTC. Protein product: CASSEGPRVTYEQYF.

This clone has a handful of counts. Other DNA sequences in the same sample also yield this CDR3. This chain uses TRBV7-9 with TRBJ1-5; TRBD1 might be the D (5 bases). Germline values: CDR1 SEHNR, CDR2 FQNEAQ (reference sequence). The length of the CDR3 is 13 residues. Trimming left V 0 bases short and J 7 bases short, with 7 bases between. The CDR3: CASSLAWGQPQHF. CDR3 coding DNA: TGTGCCAGCAGCTTAGCGTGGGGGCAGCCCCAGCATTTT.

This rearrangement joins TRBV19 to TRBJ1-5; tentative D call: TRBD1 (6 bases). This CDR3 is 13 amino acids long. V was cut by 11 bases and J by 3 bases, with 14 bases left in between. Germline V CDR1 and CDR2: LNHDA, SQIVND (reference sequence). Written as DNA, the CDR3 is TGTGCCGCCAGAGGACAGATCAATCAGCCCCAGCATTTT. This encodes CAARGQINQPQHF.

This clone has only one observation. The chain couples TRBV27 to TRBJ1-1, with TRBD1 matching 8 bases. The CDR3 spans 14 residues. V trimming: 6 bases; J trimming: 0 bases; junction bases outside the gene matches: 3. Germline V gives CDR1 MNHEY, CDR2 SMNVEV (reference sequence). The CDR3, as DNA: TGTGCCAGCAGCAAGGGACAGGTGAACACTGAAGCTTTCTTT. Its protein is CASSKGQVNTEAFF.

Only a few counts were recorded for this clone. J is TRBJ2-1 and V is TRBV6-1, with 9 nucleotides matching TRBD2. Germline CDR1 and CDR2: MNHNS and SASEGT. This CDR3 has 16 amino acids. V lost 4 bases and J lost 4; bases outside the gene matches: 8. The CDR3 nucleotides are TGTGCCAGCAGTGGATATAGCGGGGGAGGATACAATGAGCAGTTCTTC. Amino acids: CASSGYSGGGYNEQFF.